The 9 T cell receptor beta chains below come from one sample, sequenced in a study of cytomegalovirus exposure and HLA in healthy donors (dated by TCRdb to the late 2010s). Receptors were amplified or captured by the immunoSEQ multiplex PCR assay. The multiplex PCR relied on a mix of 60 forward primers for TCR Vbeta segments and 13 reverse primers for TCR Jbeta segments. Not all clones reach the TCRdb copy of this immuneACCESS table, which keeps in-frame sequences only. Checked studies attribute under half of the gap to unresolved V genes and leave the rest unexplained. For this sample, the table gives about 88,000 clones. The ten largest clones take up just over 5.5% of the sample. The sequenced sample was PBMCs. The receptors were sampled from a girl aged 5 to 17 in good health and CMV-seropositive.

The V call is TRBV14, the J call TRBJ2-2; D uncertain. V lost 3 bases, J lost 4 bases, and 9 bases lay in between. Germline V gene data show CDR1 as SGHDN and CDR2 as FVKESK. The CDR3 spans 14 residues. This CDR3 is CASSHLSVTGELFF. The CDR3 region has the DNA TGTGCCAGCAGCCACCTTAGTGTCACCGGGGAGCTGTTTTTT.

This chain connects TRBV7-9 to TRBJ1-2, with D maybe TRBD1 (6 bases). The CDR3 is 14 amino acids. The V end was cut by 1 base, the J end by 6 bases, with 12 bases between. Germline values: CDR1 SEHNR, CDR2 FQNEAQ (reference sequence). DNA for the CDR3: TGTGCCAGCAGCTTAGTAAGGGGGATGGATGGCTACACCTTC. Translating it yields CASSLVRGMDGYTF.

The V call is TRBV9, the J call TRBJ1-2, with 12 bases matching TRBD1. CDR1 and CDR2 from the germline V gene are SGDLS and YYNGEE. The CDR3 has 16 residues. Trimming took 4 bases from V and 8 from J; bases not matched to a gene: 12. The chain's CDR3 is CASSPLGDRGRRGYTF. The CDR3 nucleotides are TGTGCCAGCAGCCCCCTGGGGGACAGGGGGCGCCGGGGCTACACCTTC.

CDR3 loop: CASSLAGGKGSDTQYF. CDR3 nucleotide sequence: TGTGCCAGCAGCTTAGCGGGGGGGAAAGGGTCAGATACGCAGTATTTT. This sequence joins TRBV7-2 and TRBJ2-3, with 7 bases fitting TRBD2. From germline, CDR1 is SGHTA and CDR2 FQGNSA. The CDR3 extends over 16 amino acids. Losses at the gene ends were 0 bases for V and 4 bases for J; bases not matched to a gene: 7.

The genes are TRBV10-3 and TRBJ2-3, with 9 bases matching TRBD2. With V trimmed by 10 bases and J by 2 bases, 10 bases remained unmatched. Per germline, CDR1 ENHRY and CDR2 SYGVKD. This CDR3 spans 15 amino acids. CDR3 coding DNA: TGTGCCACCCAACTAGGCGGGGGGGCCACAGATACGCAGTATTTT. It is translated as CATQLGGGATDTQYF.

The rearrangement joins TRBV7-9 to TRBJ2-2, with 11 nucleotides matching TRBD2. This CDR3 is built from 15 residues. Per germline, CDR1 SEHNR and CDR2 FQNEAQ (reference sequence). V was clipped by 7 bases and J by 1 base; unmatched bases: 2. Written as DNA, the CDR3 is TGTGCCAGCACTACTAGCGGGGGGAACACCGGGGAGCTGTTTTTT. This sequence encodes CASTTSGGNTGELFF.

This sequence joins TRBV11-2 and TRBJ2-7; 9 bases are shared with TRBD1. The CDR3 sequence is 16 residues long. Germline values: CDR1 SGHAT, CDR2 FQNNGV. V lost 5 bases, J lost 2 bases, and 10 bases stayed unmatched. For the CDR3, the DNA is TGTGCCAGCAGCCCGATTCCCGGGACAGGGCCCTACGAGCAGTACTTC. Amino acids: CASSPIPGTGPYEQYF. Filled out from reference TRBV11-2 and TRBJ2-7, the complete variable domain reads EAGVAQSPRYKIIEKRQSVAFWCNPISGHATLYWYQQILGQGPKLLIQFQNNGVVDDSQLPKDRFSAERLKGVDSTLKIQPAKLEDSAVYLCASSPIPGTGPYEQYFGPGTRLTVT.

The chain couples TRBV9 to TRBJ1-6; D call uncertain. Germline V gene sequence: CDR1 SGDLS, CDR2 YYNGEE. V was clipped by 1 base and J by 0 bases, with 11 bases between them. The CDR3 length is 17 residues. CDR3 nucleotide sequence: TGTGCCAGCAGCGTAAGAGATCTAAGCTCCTATAATTCACCCCTCCACTTT. This translates into CASSVRDLSSYNSPLHF.

This chain uses TRBV16 with TRBJ2-5; D is ambiguous. V was shortened by 1 base and J by 7 bases, with 13 bases between the two germline ends. The CDR3 sequence is 14 residues long. Looked up from germline, CDR1 is KGHSY and CDR2 is FQNENV. DNA of the CDR3: TGTGCCAGCAGCCAATATACTGAGAGTGGGACCCAGTACTTC. It yields the protein CASSQYTESGTQYF.